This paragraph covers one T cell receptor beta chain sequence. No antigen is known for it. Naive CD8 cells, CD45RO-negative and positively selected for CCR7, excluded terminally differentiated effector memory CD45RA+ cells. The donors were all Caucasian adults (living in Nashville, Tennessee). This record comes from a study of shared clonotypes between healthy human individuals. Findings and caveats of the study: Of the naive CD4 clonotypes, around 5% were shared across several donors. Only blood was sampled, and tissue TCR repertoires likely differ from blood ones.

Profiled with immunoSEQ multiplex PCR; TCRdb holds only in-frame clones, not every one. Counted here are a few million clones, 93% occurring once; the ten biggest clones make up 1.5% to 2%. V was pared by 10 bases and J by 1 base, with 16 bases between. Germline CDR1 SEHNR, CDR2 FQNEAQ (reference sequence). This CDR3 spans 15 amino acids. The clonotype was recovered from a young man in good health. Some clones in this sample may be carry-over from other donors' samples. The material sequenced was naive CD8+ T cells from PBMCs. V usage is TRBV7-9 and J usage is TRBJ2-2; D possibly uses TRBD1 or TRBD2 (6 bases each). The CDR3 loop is CATRGLALNTGELFF. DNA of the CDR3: TGTGCCACCCGGGGGCTAGCGTTGAACACCGGGGAGCTGTTTTTT.